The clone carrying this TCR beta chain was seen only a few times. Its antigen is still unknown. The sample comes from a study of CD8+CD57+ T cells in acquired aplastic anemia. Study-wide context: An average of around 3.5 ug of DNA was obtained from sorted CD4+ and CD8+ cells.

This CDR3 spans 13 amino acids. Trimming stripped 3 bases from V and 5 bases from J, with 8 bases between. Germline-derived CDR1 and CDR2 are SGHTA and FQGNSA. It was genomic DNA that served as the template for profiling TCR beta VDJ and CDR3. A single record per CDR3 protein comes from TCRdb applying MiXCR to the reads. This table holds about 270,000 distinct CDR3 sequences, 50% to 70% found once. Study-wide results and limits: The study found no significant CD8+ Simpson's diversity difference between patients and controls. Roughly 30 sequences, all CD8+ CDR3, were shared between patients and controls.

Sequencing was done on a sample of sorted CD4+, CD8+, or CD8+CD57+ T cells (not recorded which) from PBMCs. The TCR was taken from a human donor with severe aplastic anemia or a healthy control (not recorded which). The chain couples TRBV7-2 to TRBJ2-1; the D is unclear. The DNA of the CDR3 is TGTGCCAGCAGCTTCGAGACAAACAATGAGCAGTTCTTC. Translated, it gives CASSFETNNEQFF. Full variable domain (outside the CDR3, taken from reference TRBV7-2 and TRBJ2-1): GAGVSQSPSNKVTEKGKDVELRCDPISGHTALYWYRQSLGQGLEFLIYFQGNSAPDKSGLPSDRFSAERTGGSVSTLTIQRTQQEDSAVYLCASSFETNNEQFFGPGTRLTVL.